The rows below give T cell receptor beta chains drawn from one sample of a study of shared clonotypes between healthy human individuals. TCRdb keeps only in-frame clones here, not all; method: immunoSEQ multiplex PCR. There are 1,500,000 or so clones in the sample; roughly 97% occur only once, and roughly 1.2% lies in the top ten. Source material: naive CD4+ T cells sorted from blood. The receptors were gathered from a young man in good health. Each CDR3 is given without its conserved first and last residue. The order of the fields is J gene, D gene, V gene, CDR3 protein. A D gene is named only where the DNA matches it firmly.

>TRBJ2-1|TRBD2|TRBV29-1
SVDSGSYNEQF
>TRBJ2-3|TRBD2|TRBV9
ASSTTSGITDTQY
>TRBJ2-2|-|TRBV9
ASSVNPNTGELF
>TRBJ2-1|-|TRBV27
ASSFPIYNEQF
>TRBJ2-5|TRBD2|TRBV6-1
ASSPGTPGGTQY
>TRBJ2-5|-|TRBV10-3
AISEFRETQY
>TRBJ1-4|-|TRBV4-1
ASSQDPGRGRDEKLF
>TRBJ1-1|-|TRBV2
ARRSSTLNTEAF
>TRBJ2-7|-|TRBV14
ASSQQDSYEQY
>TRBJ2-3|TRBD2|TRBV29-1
SVEGGRGSTDTQY
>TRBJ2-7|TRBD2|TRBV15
ATSKAGGIYEQY
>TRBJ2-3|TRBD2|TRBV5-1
ASSHRTSGSTDTQY
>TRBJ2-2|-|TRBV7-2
ASSPQPRAANTGELF
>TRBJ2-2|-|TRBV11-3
ASSAGQMNTGELF
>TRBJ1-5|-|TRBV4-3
ASSQDAGSNQPQH
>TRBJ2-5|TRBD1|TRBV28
ASTTTGSPETQY
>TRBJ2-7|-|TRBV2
ASSGRSYEQY
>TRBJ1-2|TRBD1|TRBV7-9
ASSSKRGQAKFNYGYT
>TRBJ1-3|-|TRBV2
ASSAGDSGNTIY
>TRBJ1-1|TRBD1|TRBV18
ASSPTTGGATEAF
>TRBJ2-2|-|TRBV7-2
ASSLGSRENTGELF
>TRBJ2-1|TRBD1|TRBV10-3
AIGSPHGTGGLKSSYNEQF
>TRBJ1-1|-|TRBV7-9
ASSSLGSQPNTEAF
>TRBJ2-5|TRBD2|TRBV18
ASSPLPSGETQY
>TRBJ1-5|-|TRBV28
ASSAAGGNQPQH
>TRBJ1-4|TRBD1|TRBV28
ASSITGQRNEKLF
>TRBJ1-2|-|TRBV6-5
ASFDGFSNYGYT
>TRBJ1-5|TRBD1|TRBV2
ASRLDRGPREPQH
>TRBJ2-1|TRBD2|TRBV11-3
ASSLVMGLAGGNEQF
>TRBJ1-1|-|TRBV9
ASSPRAGNTEAF
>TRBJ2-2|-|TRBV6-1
ASSALVGGELF
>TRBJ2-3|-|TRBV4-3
ASSQDPSTDTQY
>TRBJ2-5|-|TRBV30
AWSVAVQETQY
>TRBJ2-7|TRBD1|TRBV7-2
ASSLVPGTAYEQY
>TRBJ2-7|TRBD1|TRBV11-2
ASSLGFPGQSSYEQY
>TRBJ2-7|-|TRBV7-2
ASALGQDSYEQY
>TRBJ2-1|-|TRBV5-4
ASTRSAGLQTNNEQF
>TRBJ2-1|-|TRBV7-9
ATHRGTYNEQF
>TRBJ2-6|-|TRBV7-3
ASSLVSGSGANVLT
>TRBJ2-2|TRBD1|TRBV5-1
ASSLATGGASGELF
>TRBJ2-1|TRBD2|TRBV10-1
ASSESGRALDEQF